This TCR beta chain originates from a study of shared clonotypes between healthy human individuals. This clone was observed once. This CDR3 spans 16 amino acids. Clones were sequenced by immunoSEQ multiplex PCR, and TCRdb holds only the in-frame ones, with some missing. The sample lists 2 million to 3 million clones; more than 85% were seen once. This receptor was taken from a man between 18 and 29 years old in good health. Some clones in this sample may be carry-over from other donors' samples. This rearrangement joins TRBV21-1 to TRBJ1-1. TRBV21-1 is flagged as a pseudogene. Sequenced sample: naive CD4+ T cells from PBMCs. As for subset: CD45RA+ positively selected. CDR3 amino acids: CASSKNPGAMNTEAFF. CDR3 nucleotide sequence: TGTGCCAGCAGCAAAAACCCGGGGGCCATGAACACTGAAGCTTTCTTT.